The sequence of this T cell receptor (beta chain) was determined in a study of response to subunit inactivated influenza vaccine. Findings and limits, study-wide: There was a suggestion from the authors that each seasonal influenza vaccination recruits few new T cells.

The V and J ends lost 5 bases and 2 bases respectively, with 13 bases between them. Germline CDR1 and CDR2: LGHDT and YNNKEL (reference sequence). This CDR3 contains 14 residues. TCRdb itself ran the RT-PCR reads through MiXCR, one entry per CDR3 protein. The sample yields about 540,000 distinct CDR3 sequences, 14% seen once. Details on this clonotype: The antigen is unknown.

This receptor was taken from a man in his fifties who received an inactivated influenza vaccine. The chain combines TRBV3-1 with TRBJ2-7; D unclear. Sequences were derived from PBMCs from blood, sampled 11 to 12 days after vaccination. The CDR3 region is CASSIHGSPYEQYF. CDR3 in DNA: TGTGCCAGCAGCATCCACGGTTCCCCCTACGAGCAGTACTTC.